A selection of T cell receptor beta chains follows, all from one sample in a study of blood T cell repertoires in COVID-19. TCRdb's table, derived via immunoSEQ multiplex PCR, lists solely in-frame clones and lacks some. The data contain hundreds of thousands of clones, approximately 87% of them singletons. What was sequenced was peripheral blood. All receptors derive from a woman aged 45-60 years with active or convalescent COVID-19. Each CDR3 is given without its conserved first and last residue.

ASSLALAVGRSPLH | TRBJ1-6 | TRBV7-2
ASSFSGGTSGANVLT | TRBJ2-6 | TRBV7-2
ASSLSGGDTEAF | TRBJ1-1 | TRBV7-2
ASSLDKRPGRAGYNEQF | TRBJ2-1 | TRBV11-2
ASSRGQASEKLF | TRBJ1-4 | TRBV14
ASSPGQFYNSPLH | TRBJ1-6 | TRBV10-2
ASSLGPPGQGNQPQH | TRBJ1-5 | TRBV5-4
ASSLESSGFYEQY | TRBJ2-7 | TRBV7-2
ASSLVWGQGADTQY | TRBJ2-3 | TRBV11-3
ASSELAGGFYEQY | TRBJ2-7 | TRBV3-1/TRBV3-2
ASSTHRGGTEAF | TRBJ1-1 | TRBV19
AISDTSGRAQETQY | TRBJ2-5 | TRBV10-3
ASSFTRGTDSYEQY | TRBJ2-7 | TRBV5-4
ASSLGLTLAGAKNIQY | TRBJ2-4 | TRBV28
ASSPTTGLEEKLF | TRBJ1-4 | TRBV18
ASSLSPGGDNSPLH | TRBJ1-6 | TRBV27
ASSSGVYGPNSTDTQY | TRBJ2-3 | TRBV7-9
ASSIQTGVNTIY | TRBJ1-3 | TRBV19
ASSPSGNQPQH | TRBJ1-5 | TRBV18
ATSRGTGWDQPQH | TRBJ1-5 | TRBV15
AWSPGLAGVTQY | TRBJ2-3 | TRBV30
ASSAGTSGRALNEQF | TRBJ2-1 | TRBV9
ASSDQRTATNEKLF | TRBJ1-4 | TRBV18
ASSRDIGNTIY | TRBJ1-3 | TRBV6-5
ASSPRGRNFEAF | TRBJ1-1 | TRBV7-9
ASQQASSSYEQY | TRBJ2-7 | TRBV19
STWTSGFTDTQY | TRBJ2-3 | TRBV29-1
ASSYGLAGATDTQY | TRBJ2-3 | TRBV28
ASTLSPGQQETQY | TRBJ2-5 | TRBV5-4
ASSPGQAAPPDTQY | TRBJ2-3 | TRBV5-1
ASSLGTNEKLF | TRBJ1-4 | TRBV12-3/TRBV12-4
ASSNPGSSMNTEAF | TRBJ1-1 | TRBV7-3
ASSQRGTNNEQF | TRBJ2-1 | TRBV3-1/TRBV3-2
ASSLVTGGAYEQY | TRBJ2-7 | TRBV5-4
AISDRDLNTEAF | TRBJ1-1 | TRBV10-3
ASSLDGTSGNTIY | TRBJ1-3 | TRBV5-1
ASSTVAGGRDEQF | TRBJ2-1 | TRBV19
ATAGVAGAGWF | TRBJ2-1 | TRBV19
ASSLAGTGGLGNEKLF | TRBJ1-4 | TRBV7-9
ARRPDRNQHSGANVLT | TRBJ2-6 | TRBV9
ARTGGRSYEQY | TRBJ2-7 | TRBV30
ASSPFSATYNEQF | TRBJ2-1 | TRBV18
ASTGLAGTGELF | TRBJ2-2 | TRBV7-9
ASSVTGRNTEAF | TRBJ1-1 | TRBV9
ASSLASGTDTQY | TRBJ2-3 | TRBV11-2